These 15 T cell receptor beta chains were all obtained from the same sample, sequenced in a study of blood T cell repertoires in COVID-19. Method: immunoSEQ multiplex PCR; TCRdb's copy keeps in-frame clones and lacks some. The data hold 15,000 to 20,000 clones, with 70% to 90% observed a single time. Specimen: peripheral blood. The source is a human donor in a cohort sampled during active COVID-19.

The V and J genes are TRBV7-2 and TRBJ2-3, with 10 nucleotides matching TRBD2. There are 16 residues in the CDR3. Looked up from germline, CDR1 is SGHTA and CDR2 is FQGNSA. The ends lost 6 bases at V and 2 bases at J; junction bases unmatched: 8. The CDR3 DNA reads as TGTGCCAGCAGTTTGGGACTAGCGTTGATCACAGATACGCAGTATTTT. It is translated as CASSLGLALITDTQYF. Looking up the rest from reference TRBV7-2 and TRBJ2-3 gives the full variable domain: GAGVSQSPSNKVTEKGKDVELRCDPISGHTALYWYRQSLGQGLEFLIYFQGNSAPDKSGLPSDRFSAERTGGSVSTLTIQRTQQEDSAVYLCASSLGLALITDTQYFGPGTRLTVL.

The CDR3 DNA reads as TGTGCCAGCAGAATTAGCGGGGGGCAGGATACGCAGTATTTT. It is translated as CASRISGGQDTQYF. This chain joins TRBV2 and TRBJ2-3, with 10 bases that match TRBD2. CDR1 SNHLY and CDR2 FYNNEI come from the germline V gene. Germline trimming cut 6 bases from V and 6 bases from J; bases unmatched to any gene: 6. The CDR3 is made up of 14 amino acids. Complete variable domain (other parts from reference TRBV2 and TRBJ2-3): EPEVTQTPSHQVTQMGQEVILRCVPISNHLYFYWYRQILGQKVEFLVSFYNNEISEKSEIFDDQFSVERPDGSNFTLKIRSTKLEDSAMYFCASRISGGQDTQYFGPGTRLTVL.

The CDR3 DNA sequence: TGTGCCAGCTCACCCGACTACGGGAAGAACACTGAAGCTTTCTTT. This gives the protein CASSPDYGKNTEAFF. V is TRBV18 and J is TRBJ1-1; D gene uncertain. This CDR3 is built from 15 residues. In germline, CDR1 is KGHSH, CDR2 LQKENI. Trimming shortened V by 3 bases and J by 1 base, and 12 bases separated the two germline ends.

The rearrangement joins TRBV2 to TRBJ2-2; D is possibly TRBD1 (5 bases). The CDR3 extends over 15 amino acids. With 1 base removed from V and 5 bases from J, the gap between germline ends came to 11 bases. CDR1 and CDR2 from the germline V gene are SNHLY and FYNNEI. CDR3 DNA: TGTGCCAGCAGTGAAGGGCAGGGTGGGACCGGGGAGCTGTTTTTT. Translation: CASSEGQGGTGELFF.

This clone was picked up a small number of times. The CDR3 DNA sequence: TGTGCCAGCAGCCCCACTCTAGCGGGGGGGGGTAATGAGCAGTTCTTC. Amino acid sequence: CASSPTLAGGGNEQFF. The chain uses TRBV9 and TRBJ2-1; 12 bases line up with TRBD2. Germline V gives CDR1 SGDLS, CDR2 YYNGEE. The V and J ends lost 4 bases and 7 bases, in that order; junction bases with no gene match: 9. The CDR3 contains 16 residues.

This rearrangement joins TRBV27 to TRBJ1-5, with 12 bases fitting TRBD1. Unmatched junction bases numbered 9, after V lost 6 bases and J lost 0 bases. The germline V gene encodes CDR1 MNHEY and CDR2 SMNVEV (reference sequence). The CDR3 consists of 18 residues. For the CDR3, the DNA is TGTGCCAGCAGACCTCCGGGACAGGGGGCGATTAGCAATCAGCCCCAGCATTTT. This translates into CASRPPGQGAISNQPQHF.

The V and J genes are TRBV3-1 (or the pseudogene TRBV3-2) and TRBJ1-2, with TRBD1 as a possible D gene (6 bases). V was trimmed by 1 base and J by 4 bases, leaving 16 bases between them. Germline V gene lookup returns CDR1 LGHDT and CDR2 YNNKEL (reference sequence). The CDR3 runs 16 residues. The CDR3 DNA sequence: TGTGCCAGCAGCCAAGGGGATAGACAGGCCACCTATGGCTACACCTTC. Its protein product is CASSQGDRQATYGYTF.

This rearrangement joins TRBV15 to TRBJ2-2; D perhaps matches TRBD1 (6 bases). V gave up 0 bases and J gave up 6 bases, with 17 bases separating them. The germline gives CDR1 LNHNV, CDR2 YYDKDF (reference sequence). This CDR3 contains 17 residues. CDR3 sequence reads: CATSRDSGGRVAGELFF. In DNA form, the CDR3 reads TGTGCCACCAGCAGAGATTCTGGGGGCAGAGTCGCCGGGGAGCTGTTTTTT. Combining the CDR3 with reference TRBV15 and TRBJ2-2 gives the whole variable domain DAMVIQNPRYQVTQFGKPVTLSCSQTLNHNVMYWYQQKSSQAPKLLFHYYDKDFNNEADTPDNFQSRRPNTSFCFLDIRSPGLGDTAMYLCATSRDSGGRVAGELFFGEGSRLTVL.

The chain carries TRBV9 and TRBJ2-3, with 9 nucleotides matching TRBD1. Per germline, CDR1 SGDLS and CDR2 YYNGEE. The CDR3 extends over 16 amino acids. V dropped 3 bases and J dropped 2; count of bases not matched to a gene: 7. The chain's CDR3 is CASSAKDRGPTDTQYF. The CDR3 coding sequence is TGTGCCAGCAGCGCCAAGGACAGGGGCCCCACAGATACGCAGTATTTT.

The gene calls are TRBV18 and TRBJ2-4; D not certain. This CDR3 contains 16 residues. Germline loops: CDR1 KGHSH, CDR2 LQKENI. V was trimmed by 4 bases and J by 0 bases, leaving 13 bases between them. CDR3 loop: CASSLGKTLAKNIQYF. The CDR3 DNA is TGTGCCAGCTCACTCGGCAAGACTCTAGCCAAAAACATTCAGTACTTC.

The rearrangement joins TRBV7-9 to TRBJ2-5; 8 nucleotides match TRBD2. The junction had 4 bases not matched to a gene; V was cut back by 5 bases and J by 2 bases. CDR1 and CDR2 from the germline V gene are SEHNR and FQNEAQ (reference sequence). The CDR3 runs to 14 residues. CDR3: CASSATSGQETQYF. CDR3 nucleotide sequence: TGTGCCAGCAGCGCAACTAGCGGACAAGAGACCCAGTACTTC.

This chain links TRBV6-1 with TRBJ2-1; 11 positions agree with TRBD2. J was trimmed by 5 bases and V by 2 bases; bases with no gene match: 8. CDR1 and CDR2 (germline): MNHNS, SASEGT. The CDR3 consists of 17 residues. The CDR3 nucleotides are TGTGCCAGCAGTGAAATAGAGACGGGACTAGCGGACAATGAGCAGTTCTTC. Protein sequence: CASSEIETGLADNEQFF.

This chain joins TRBV19 and TRBJ1-2; TRBD1 matches at 10 bases. Germline V gene sequence: CDR1 LNHDA, CDR2 SQIVND (reference sequence). V shed 5 bases and J 2 bases; nucleotides not matched to a gene: 5. CDR3 length equals 15 residues. The CDR3 is CASSPGQGVNYGYTF. The CDR3 bases are TGTGCCAGTAGTCCCGGACAGGGGGTCAACTATGGCTACACCTTC.

This clone was detected once. V and J are TRBV27 and TRBJ2-3, with D maybe TRBD2 (7 bases). Looked up from germline, CDR1 is MNHEY and CDR2 is SMNVEV (reference sequence). Trimming stripped 8 bases from V and 2 bases from J, with 20 bases between. The CDR3 has 16 residues. CDR3 nucleotides: TGTGCCAGCGGGGGGGCCGCAGCCTCCTTCACAGATACGCAGTATTTT. It translates to CASGGAAASFTDTQYF.

The CDR3 reads CASSYIQGAKNIQYF. For the CDR3, the DNA is TGTGCCAGCAGTTACATACAGGGAGCCAAAAACATTCAGTACTTC. The chain couples TRBV27 to TRBJ2-4, with a tentative D call TRBD1 (6 bases). Germline loops: CDR1 MNHEY, CDR2 SMNVEV (reference sequence). CDR3 length: 15 amino acids. The ends were cut back, 4 bases at V and 0 bases at J, with 10 bases in the middle.